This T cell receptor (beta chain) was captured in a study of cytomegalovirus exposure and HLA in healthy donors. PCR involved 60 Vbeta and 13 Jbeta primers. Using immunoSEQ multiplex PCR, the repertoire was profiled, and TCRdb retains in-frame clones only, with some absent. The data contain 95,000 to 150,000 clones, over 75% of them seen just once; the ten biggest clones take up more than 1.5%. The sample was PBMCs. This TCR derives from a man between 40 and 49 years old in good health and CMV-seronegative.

The CDR3 reads CASSPRLAGPPDTQYF. The CDR3 nucleotides read TGTGCCAGCAGCCCCCGGCTAGCGGGTCCTCCGGATACGCAGTATTTT. The chain links TRBV14 to TRBJ2-3; 8 bases match TRBD2. Per germline, CDR1 SGHDN and CDR2 FVKESK. J was trimmed by 6 bases and V by 4 bases; bases with no gene match: 12. The CDR3 runs 16 residues. The entire variable domain, with the rest obtained from reference TRBV14 and TRBJ2-3, is as follows: EAGVTQFPSHSVIEKGQTVTLRCDPISGHDNLYWYRRVMGKEIKFLLHFVKESKQDESGMPNNRFLAERTGGTYSTLKVQPAELEDSGVYFCASSPRLAGPPDTQYFGPGTRLTVL.